This T cell receptor beta chain was documented in a study of Graves' ophthalmopathy and Graves' hyperthyroidism. Study information: Researchers classed hyperthyroidism as stable given no ophthalmopathy within 18 months of follow-up.

Findings of the study overall: Among expanded thyroid clonotypes above 0.001 frequency, most also occurred in blood.

This clonotype was picked up a small number of times. Its specificity is unknown. CDR3 length: 13 residues. V dropped 1 base and J dropped 3 bases, with 6 bases sitting between them. Germline V CDR1 and CDR2: LGHNT, FRNRAP. Newly diagnosed, the hyperthyroidism patients had under 2 months' duration and were aged 18 to 65. Pregnant or lactating patients and those with other autoimmune diseases or uncontrolled infections were excluded. RNA transcripts were the source from which TCR beta CDR3 regions were amplified. RT-PCR with HTBI primers came first, then second-round multiplex PCR. TCRdb processed the multiplex PCR reads anew with MiXCR; each CDR3 protein has one entry. This repertoire shows about 600,000 distinct CDR3 sequences, 35% to 40% found once; its top ten account for roughly 4%.

This clonotype was obtained from an adult man with Graves' hyperthyroidism. The sample consisted of peripheral blood or thyroid tissue (not recorded which). V is TRBV12-5 and J is TRBJ1-1; the D is unclear. The CDR3 sequence is CASGLGTHTEAFF. For the CDR3, the DNA is TGTGCTAGTGGTTTGGGGACCCACACTGAAGCTTTCTTT. The full variable domain, rest sourced from reference TRBV12-5 and TRBJ1-1, is DARVTQTPRHKVTEMGQEVTMRCQPILGHNTVFWYRQTMMQGLELLAYFRNRAPLDDSGMPKDRFSAEMPDATLATLKIQPSEPRDSAVYFCASGLGTHTEAFFGQGTRLTVV.